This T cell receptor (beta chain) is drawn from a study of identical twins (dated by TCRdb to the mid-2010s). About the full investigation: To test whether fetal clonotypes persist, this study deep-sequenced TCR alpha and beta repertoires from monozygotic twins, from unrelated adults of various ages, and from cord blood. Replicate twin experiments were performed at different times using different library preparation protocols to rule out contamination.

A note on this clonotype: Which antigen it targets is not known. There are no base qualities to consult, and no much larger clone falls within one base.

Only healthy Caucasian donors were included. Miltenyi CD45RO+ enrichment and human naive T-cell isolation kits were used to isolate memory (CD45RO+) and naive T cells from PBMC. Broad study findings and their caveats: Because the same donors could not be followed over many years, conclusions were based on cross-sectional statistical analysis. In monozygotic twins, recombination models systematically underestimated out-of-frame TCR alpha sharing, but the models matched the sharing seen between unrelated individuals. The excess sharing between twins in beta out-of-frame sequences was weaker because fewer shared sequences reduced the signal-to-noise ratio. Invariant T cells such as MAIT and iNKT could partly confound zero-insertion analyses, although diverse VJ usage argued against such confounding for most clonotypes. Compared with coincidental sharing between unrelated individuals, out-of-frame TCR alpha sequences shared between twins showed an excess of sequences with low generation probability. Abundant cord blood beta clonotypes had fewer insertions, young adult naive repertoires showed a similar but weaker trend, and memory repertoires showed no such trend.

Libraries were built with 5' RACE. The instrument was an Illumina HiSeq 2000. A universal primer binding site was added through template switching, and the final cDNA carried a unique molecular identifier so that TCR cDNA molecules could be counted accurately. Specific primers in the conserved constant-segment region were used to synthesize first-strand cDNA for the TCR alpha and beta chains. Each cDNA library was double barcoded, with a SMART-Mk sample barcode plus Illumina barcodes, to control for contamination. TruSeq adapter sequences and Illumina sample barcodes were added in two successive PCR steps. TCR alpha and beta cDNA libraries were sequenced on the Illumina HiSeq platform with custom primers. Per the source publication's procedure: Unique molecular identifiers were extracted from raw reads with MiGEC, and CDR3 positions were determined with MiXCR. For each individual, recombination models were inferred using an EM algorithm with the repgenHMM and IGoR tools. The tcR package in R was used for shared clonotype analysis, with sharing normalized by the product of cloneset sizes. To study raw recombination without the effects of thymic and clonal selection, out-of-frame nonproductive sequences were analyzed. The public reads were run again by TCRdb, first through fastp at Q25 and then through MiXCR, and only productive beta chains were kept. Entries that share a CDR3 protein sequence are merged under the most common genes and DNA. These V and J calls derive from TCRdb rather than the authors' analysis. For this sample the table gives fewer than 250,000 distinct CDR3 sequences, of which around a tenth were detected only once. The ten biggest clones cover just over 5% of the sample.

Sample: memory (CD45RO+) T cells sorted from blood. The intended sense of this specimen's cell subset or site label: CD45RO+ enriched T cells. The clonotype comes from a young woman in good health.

The DNA sequence follows: TGTGCCAGCCGCAGAATCGCGTCCGGGGAGCTGTTTTTT. Its translation is CASRRIASGELFF. The sequence links TRBV5-5 to TRBJ2-2; confidence is insufficient to name the D gene. The junction carries 13 bases between V and J, which are trimmed by 7 bases and 6 bases respectively. Including cysteine and phenylalanine, the CDR3 has 13 amino acids. Only the CDR3 portion is preserved as DNA: 39 bases, with reading frame beginning at the first base. The germline V gene (reference sequence) provides CDR1 SGHKS and CDR2 YYEKEE.